This T cell receptor (beta chain) was retrieved from a study of CXCR3-negative and CXCR3-positive naive CD8 T cells. Background on the study: Roughly 140 million TRB reads in total, about 1.5 +/- 0.3 million per library. Study-wide results and limits: TCR strength was inferred from TRB CDR3 properties, while surface CD5 was comparable between naive subsets.

The authors made the TRB cDNA libraries by 5' RACE using UMI labels. TCRdb reprocessed the 5' RACE reads and keeps a single row for each CDR3 protein, giving no DNA. The listing contains about 56,000 distinct CDR3 sequences. From germline, CDR1 is LNHDA and CDR2 SQIVND (reference sequence). The CDR3 is made up of 16 amino acids. A remark on this clonotype: Its antigen is as yet unknown.

Sorting yielded triplicates of 300,000 to 350,000 cells for each CD8+ T cell subset. The sequence came from a human donor in good health. Some clones in this sample may be carry-over from other donors' samples. Sequenced: memory CD8+ T cells from blood. V gene TRBV19 combines with J gene TRBJ2-1; the D call of TRBD1 rests on TCRdb alone, since no DNA is present to check it. This chain's CDR3 is CASSIDQGEAYNEQFF.